This T cell receptor beta chain was found in a study of CD8 T cells in Susac syndrome. The RNA, about 0.45 to 1 ug, was put through reverse transcription using random hexamers. TCRdb passed the immunoSEQ multiplex PCR reads through MiXCR, listing each CDR3 protein once. The table shows roughly 200,000 distinct CDR3 sequences, with 95% occurring only once. V shed 3 bases and J shed 1 base, with 7 bases lying between them. Germline V gene lookup returns CDR1 LGHDT and CDR2 YNNKEL (reference sequence). CDR3 size: 14 residues. Sequencing input: CD4+ T cells from PBMCs. V gene TRBV3-1 combines with J gene TRBJ2-1; no firm D call. The TCR comes from a human donor with multiple sclerosis. CDR3 residues: CASSQSRSYNEQFF. DNA for the CDR3: TGTGCCAGCAGCCAGTCCAGGTCCTACAATGAGCAGTTCTTC.